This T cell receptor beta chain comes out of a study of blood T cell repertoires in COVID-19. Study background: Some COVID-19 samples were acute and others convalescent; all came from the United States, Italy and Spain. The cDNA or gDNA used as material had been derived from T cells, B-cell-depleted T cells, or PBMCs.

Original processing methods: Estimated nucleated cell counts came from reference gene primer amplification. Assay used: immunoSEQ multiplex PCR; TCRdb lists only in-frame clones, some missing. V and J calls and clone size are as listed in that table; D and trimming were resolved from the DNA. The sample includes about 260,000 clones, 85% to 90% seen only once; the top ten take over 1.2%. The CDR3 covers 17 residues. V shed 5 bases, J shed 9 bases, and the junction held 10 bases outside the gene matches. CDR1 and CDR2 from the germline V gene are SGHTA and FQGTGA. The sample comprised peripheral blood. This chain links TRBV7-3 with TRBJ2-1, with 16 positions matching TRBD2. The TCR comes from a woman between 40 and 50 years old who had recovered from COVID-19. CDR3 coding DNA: TGTGCCAGCAGCCCACAAAAGGGACTAGCGGGGGGGTTTGAGCAGTTCTTC. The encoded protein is CASSPQKGLAGGFEQFF.